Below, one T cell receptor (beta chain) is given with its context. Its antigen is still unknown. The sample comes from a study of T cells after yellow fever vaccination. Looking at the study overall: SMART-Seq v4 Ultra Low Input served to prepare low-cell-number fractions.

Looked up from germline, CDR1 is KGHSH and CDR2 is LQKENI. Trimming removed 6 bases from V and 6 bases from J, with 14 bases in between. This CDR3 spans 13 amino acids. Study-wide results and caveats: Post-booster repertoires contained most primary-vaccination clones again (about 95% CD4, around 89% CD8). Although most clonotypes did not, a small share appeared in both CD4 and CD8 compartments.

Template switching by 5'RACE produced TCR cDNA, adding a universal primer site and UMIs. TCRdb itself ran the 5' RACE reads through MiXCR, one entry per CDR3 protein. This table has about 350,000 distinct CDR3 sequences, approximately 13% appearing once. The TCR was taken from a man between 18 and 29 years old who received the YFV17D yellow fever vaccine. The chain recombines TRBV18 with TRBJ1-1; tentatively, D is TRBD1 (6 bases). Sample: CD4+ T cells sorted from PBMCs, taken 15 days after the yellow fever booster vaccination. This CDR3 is CASSRTATAEAFF. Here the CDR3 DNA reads TGTGCCAGCTCCCGGACAGCCACTGCTGAAGCTTTCTTT.